The rows below give T cell receptor beta chains drawn from one sample of a study of Ad26.COV2.S vaccination and SARS-CoV-2 variants. Measured with immunoSEQ multiplex PCR; TCRdb has only the in-frame clones, and not every one. The top ten hold about 3.1% of the sample, which has 250,000 to 300,000 clones, around 87% seen once. Specimen: peripheral blood, collected in a trial of Ad26.COV2.S vaccine versus placebo. The origin of the receptors is a person between 18 and 60 years old who received the Ad26.COV2.S COVID-19 vaccine or a placebo. The CDR3 runs from the conserved cysteine through the conserved F or W. Each record gives: V gene, clone size, CDR3 protein. Size is stated for part of the rows, as once, few or many counts, or as a class when the clone is expanded.

>TRBV2|once
CASRQGIYNEQFF
>TRBV21-1|-
CASSKDRYYGYTF
>TRBV10-3|once
CAISEQGAPTYGYTF
>TRBV28|-
CASSRTLGGDGGYTF
>TRBV5-4|-
CASSLNRGGYEQYF
>TRBV2|-
CASSSTGAGYTF
>TRBV6-1|-
CASSETVLLNRDGYTF
>TRBV3-1/TRBV3-2|-
CASSPSGVATNEKLFF
>TRBV24-1|once
CATSDFRRLAGVTDTQYF
>TRBV3-1/TRBV3-2|-
CASSQERASGVSDTQYF
>TRBV5-1|once
CASSLTGEDQPQHF
>TRBV11-2|-
CASSLDVYSNQPQHF
>TRBV30|-
CAWSTGTSGGTDTQYF
>TRBV9|-
CASSREGNTEAFF
>TRBV19|once
CASSPVGFQPQHF
>TRBV23-1|-
CASSQSPTSSGNTIYF